The 22 T cell receptor beta chains below were found in one sample sequenced in a study of blood T cells in healthy people across ages. A second PCR, run for roughly 7 to 12 cycles, used a sample-barcoded 5' primer plus a J-beta primer mix. TCRdb reprocessed the 5' RACE reads with MiXCR, giving one entry per CDR3 protein. The data show about a million distinct CDR3 sequences, 35% to 40% seen once. The source material was blood. Every receptor here comes from a man aged 18-30 years in good health.

This rearrangement joins TRBV20-1 to TRBJ1-6, with 7 bases identical to TRBD1. CDR3 length equals 16 residues. Per the germline V gene, CDR1 is DFQATT and CDR2 is SNEGSKA (reference sequence). The ends lost 2 bases at V and 8 bases at J; junction bases unmatched: 12. The CDR3 DNA follows: TGCAGTGCTAGAAGGGGGCGCAGGTTCAGTGATTCACCCCTCCACTTT. It specifies CSARRGRRFSDSPLHF.

A few counts support this clonotype. The chain recombines TRBV12-3 or TRBV12-4 with TRBJ2-1; 12 nucleotides agree with TRBD2. CDR3 length: 16 residues. V trimming: 5 bases; J trimming: 6 bases; junction bases outside the gene matches: 8. CDR3 sequence reads: CASSLQTTSGGNEQFF. CDR3 coding DNA: TGTGCCAGCAGTCTCCAAACGACTAGCGGGGGCAATGAGCAGTTCTTC.

V and J are TRBV20-1 and TRBJ1-6; no clear D gene. Germline loops: CDR1 DFQATT, CDR2 SNEGSKA (reference sequence). V was clipped by 2 bases and J by 5 bases, with 10 bases between them. CDR3 length equals 14 residues. In DNA form, the CDR3 reads TGCAGTGCTAGATCCCCAGAGGATAATTCACCCCTCCACTTT. This translates into CSARSPEDNSPLHF.

A few counts support this clonotype. The chain carries TRBV7-2 and TRBJ1-2, with 12 bases matching TRBD1. Germline CDR1 SGHTA, CDR2 FQGNSA. The CDR3 consists of 15 residues. V lost 2 bases and J lost 8; bases outside the gene matches: 6. The CDR3 sequence: CASSLIRDRGQGYTF. CDR3 sequence (DNA): TGTGCCAGCAGCTTAATCCGGGACAGGGGGCAAGGCTACACCTTC.

This clonotype was detected once. The gene calls are TRBV12-3 or TRBV12-4 and TRBJ2-7; 11 bases align to TRBD1. Trimming took 7 bases from V and 6 from J; bases not matched to a gene: 2. There are 12 residues in the CDR3. DNA for the CDR3: TGTGCCAGCACCGGGACAGGGGGCGAGCAGTACTTC. Its translation is CASTGTGGEQYF.

This chain links TRBV13 with TRBJ1-1, with TRBD1 identical over 8 bases. The germline V gene has CDR1 PRHDT and CDR2 FYEKMQ (reference sequence). This CDR3 comprises 14 residues. V was pared by 8 bases and J by 5 bases, with 10 bases of the junction left unmatched. The CDR3 DNA reads TGTGCCAGCGCCCCGGACAGGGTTAGAACTGAAGCTTTCTTT. As protein: CASAPDRVRTEAFF.

The chain couples TRBV9 to TRBJ1-2; weak D call: TRBD1 (5 bases). The CDR3 spans 18 residues. Trimming pared 3 bases from V and 3 bases from J, leaving 24 bases between. From germline, CDR1 is SGDLS and CDR2 YYNGEE. CDR3 region: CASSEAEGRLDHDYGYTF. In DNA, the CDR3 is TGTGCCAGCAGCGAGGCTGAGGGACGCCTCGACCATGACTATGGCTACACCTTC.

A remark on this clonotype: Just one base apart from a much larger clone, this may be a read error. This chain connects TRBV9 to TRBJ1-4, with D possibly being TRBD1 (6 bases). The CDR3 contains 15 residues. Trimming removed 3 bases at V and 5 bases at J, with 14 bases between. Germline V gene sequence: CDR1 SGDLS, CDR2 YYNGEE. In nucleotides, the CDR3 is TGTGCCAGCAGCGGAGGGACATTACAAAATGAAAAACTGTTTTTT. As protein: CASSGGTLQNEKLFF. The variable domain in full, completed from reference TRBV9 and TRBJ1-4, reads DSGVTQTPKHLITATGQRVTLRCSPRSGDLSVYWYQQSLDQGLQFLIQYYNGEERAKGNILERFSAQQFPDLHSELNLSSLELGDSALYFCASSGGTLQNEKLFFGSGTQLSVL.

V gene TRBV20-1 combines with J gene TRBJ2-4; D is possibly TRBD2 (6 bases). The CDR3 covers 12 residues. Trimming took off 7 bases at V and 8 bases at J, with 15 bases between the two ends. Looked up from germline, CDR1 is DFQATT and CDR2 is SNEGSKA (reference sequence). The CDR3, as DNA: TGCAGTGTGGAGGGTTCCAAGGACATTCAGTACTTC. It codes for CSVEGSKDIQYF.

This chain links TRBV20-1 with TRBJ1-2; D possibly corresponds to TRBD1 (5 bases). The CDR3 is made up of 12 amino acids. V was shortened by 6 bases and J by 6 bases, with 14 bases between the two germline ends. CDR1 and CDR2 (germline): DFQATT, SNEGSKA (reference sequence). This chain's CDR3 is CSARTGVNGYTF. In DNA form, the CDR3 reads TGCAGTGCCAGAACGGGGGTCAATGGCTACACCTTC.

This chain joins TRBV4-1 and TRBJ1-1; D perhaps matches TRBD1 (6 bases). Germline CDR1 and CDR2: MGHRA and YSYEKL. The CDR3 has 16 amino acids. V was shortened by 3 bases and J by 1 base, with 15 bases between the two germline ends. The CDR3 sequence: CASSHLRGQPNTEAFF. Written as DNA, the CDR3 is TGCGCCAGCAGCCACCTCCGGGGACAACCGAACACTGAAGCTTTCTTT.

The V and J genes are TRBV6-2 or TRBV6-3 and TRBJ1-2; the D gene is possibly TRBD1 (6 bases). The CDR3 covers 16 residues. Between the trimmed V and J ends, which lost 0 bases and 0 bases, there was a span of 11 bases. Germline CDR1 reads MNHEY; CDR2 reads SVGEGT. This chain's CDR3 is CASSYSRGATNYGYTF. CDR3 nucleotides: TGTGCCAGCAGTTACTCTCGGGGGGCGACTAACTATGGCTACACCTTC.

This clonotype has at least ten counts. Written as DNA, the CDR3 is TGTGCCACCAGCAGAGAACCGGGACAGGGCCATGAGCAGTTCTTC. Translated, it gives CATSREPGQGHEQFF. The rearrangement uses TRBV15 and TRBJ2-1; 9 nucleotides align to TRBD1. With V trimmed by 0 bases and J by 8 bases, 5 bases remained unmatched. The CDR3 runs to 15 residues. The germline V gene has CDR1 LNHNV and CDR2 YYDKDF (reference sequence).

Only a few counts were recorded for this clonotype. The chain has TRBV4-1 and TRBJ2-3, with D tentatively TRBD1 (6 bases). The CDR3 is 17 residues long. The V gene's germline CDR1 is MGHRA and CDR2 YSYEKL. The V gene lost 1 base and the J gene lost 0 bases, with 14 bases spanning the gap. The CDR3 DNA follows: TGCGCCAGCAGCCAAGTTAACAGGGCCTCTAGCACAGATACGCAGTATTTT. Translated, it gives CASSQVNRASSTDTQYF.

This clonotype came up a few times. The chain links TRBV20-1 to TRBJ2-1, with TRBD1 matching 9 bases. V lost 3 bases to trimming and J lost 7 bases; unmatched junction nucleotides: 4. Germline V gene lookup returns CDR1 DFQATT and CDR2 SNEGSKA (reference sequence). The CDR3 totals 13 residues. The CDR3 DNA is TGCAGTGCTAGGTGGACAGGGGAAAATGAGCAGTTCTTC. Translating gives CSARWTGENEQFF.

V and J are TRBV7-2 and TRBJ1-2; no firm D call. Germline CDR1 is SGHTA and CDR2 is FQGNSA. Trimming stripped 3 bases from V and 7 bases from J, with 12 bases between. The length of the CDR3 is 13 residues. CDR3 loop: CASSLWAEGGYTF. Here the CDR3 DNA reads TGTGCCAGCAGCTTGTGGGCTGAAGGTGGCTACACCTTC.

V and J are TRBV7-9 and TRBJ1-2, with a tentative D call TRBD1 (6 bases). Germline V gene data show CDR1 as SEHNR and CDR2 as FQNEAQ (reference sequence). CDR3 length: 14 residues. The ends were cut back, 1 base at V and 4 bases at J, with 10 bases in the middle. Here the CDR3 reads CASSLGEQGYGYTF. CDR3 nucleotide sequence: TGTGCCAGCAGCTTAGGTGAACAGGGCTATGGCTACACCTTC.

V gene TRBV27 combines with J gene TRBJ2-1; 7 nucleotides agree with TRBD1. The ends lost 5 bases at V and 6 bases at J; junction bases unmatched: 10. The CDR3 is made up of 15 amino acids. CDR1 is MNHEY, CDR2 SMNVEV, per germline (reference sequence). In DNA form, the CDR3 reads TGTGCCAGCAGTCCGTACAGGGGACAGCGCAATGAGCAGTTCTTC. Residues: CASSPYRGQRNEQFF.

The chain links TRBV7-9 to TRBJ1-2; D is unresolved. CDR1 and CDR2 (germline): SEHNR, FQNEAQ (reference sequence). The CDR3 contains 13 residues. With 4 bases removed from V and 6 bases from J, the gap between germline ends came to 12 bases. CDR3 sequence: CASSSYPRDGYTF. The DNA of the CDR3 is TGTGCCAGCAGCTCATACCCTAGAGATGGCTACACCTTC.

The CDR3 region has the DNA TGTGCCAGCAGGCCCGGAGGGTTCACAACTAATGAAAAACTGTTTTTT. Amino acids: CASRPGGFTTNEKLFF. This rearrangement joins TRBV27 to TRBJ1-4; the D is unclear. V was shortened by 6 bases and J by 0 bases, with 14 bases between the two germline ends. CDR1 is MNHEY and CDR2 is SMNVEV in the germline V gene (reference sequence). This CDR3 has 16 amino acids.

This chain joins TRBV20-1 and TRBJ2-3, with TRBD2 identical over 7 bases. The CDR3 consists of 13 residues. Germline CDR1 DFQATT, CDR2 SNEGSKA (reference sequence). Trimming took 7 bases from V and 6 from J; bases not matched to a gene: 10. This chain's CDR3 is CSGVAGGRDTQYF. The CDR3 nucleotides are TGCAGTGGTGTGGCCGGGGGGAGGGATACGCAGTATTTT.

V usage is TRBV29-1 and J usage is TRBJ1-3, with D tentatively TRBD1 (6 bases). The V gene lost 4 bases and the J gene lost 0 bases, with 10 bases spanning the gap. Looked up from germline, CDR1 is SQVTM and CDR2 is ANQGSEA. The CDR3 is made up of 14 amino acids. The CDR3 here is CSVVGGGSGNTIYF. The CDR3 DNA is TGCAGCGTTGTTGGGGGCGGCTCTGGAAACACCATATATTTT.